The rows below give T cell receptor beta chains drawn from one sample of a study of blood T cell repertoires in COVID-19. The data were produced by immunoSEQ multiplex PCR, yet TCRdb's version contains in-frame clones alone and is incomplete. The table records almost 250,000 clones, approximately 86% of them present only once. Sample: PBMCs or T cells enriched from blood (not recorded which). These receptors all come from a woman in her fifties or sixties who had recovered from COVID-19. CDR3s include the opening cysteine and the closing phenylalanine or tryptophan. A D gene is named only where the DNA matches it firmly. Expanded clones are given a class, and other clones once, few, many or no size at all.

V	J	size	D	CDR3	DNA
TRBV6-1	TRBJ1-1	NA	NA	CASSGLDTEAFF	TGTGCCAGCAGTGGGTTAGACACTGAAGCTTTCTTT
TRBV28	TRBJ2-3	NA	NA	CASRQGKSSGTDTQYF	TGTGCCAGCCGACAGGGTAAATCTAGCGGGACAGATACGCAGTATTTT
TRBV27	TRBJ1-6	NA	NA	CASTTQGYNSPLHF	TGTGCCAGCACCACACAGGGTTATAATTCACCCCTCCACTTT
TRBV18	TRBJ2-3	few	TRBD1	CASSPRDRGVTDTQYF	TGTGCCAGCTCACCGCGGGACAGGGGCGTCACAGATACGCAGTATTTT
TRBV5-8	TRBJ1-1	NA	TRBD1	CASSPKQGARPTEAFF	TGTGCCAGCAGCCCGAAACAGGGGGCGCGTCCAACTGAAGCTTTCTTT
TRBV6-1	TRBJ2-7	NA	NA	CASSEERRNYEQYF	TGTGCCAGCAGTGAAGAGAGGCGGAACTACGAGCAGTACTTC
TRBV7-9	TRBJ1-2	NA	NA	CASSFSGHGYTF	TGTGCCAGCAGCTTCTCGGGTCATGGCTACACCTTC
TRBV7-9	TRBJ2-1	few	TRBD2	CASSSSWRLAGIYEQFF	TGTGCCAGCAGCTCGAGCTGGCGACTAGCGGGAATCTATGAGCAGTTCTTC
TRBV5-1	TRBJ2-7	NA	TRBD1	CASSPGTGSYEQYF	TGCGCCAGCAGCCCCGGGACAGGGTCCTACGAGCAGTACTTC
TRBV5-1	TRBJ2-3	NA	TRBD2	CASNPSGGTDTQYF	TGCGCCAGCAACCCTAGCGGAGGCACAGATACGCAGTATTTT
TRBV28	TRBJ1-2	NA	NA	CASSLGRPNYGYTF	TGTGCCAGCAGTTTGGGCAGGCCTAACTATGGCTACACCTTC